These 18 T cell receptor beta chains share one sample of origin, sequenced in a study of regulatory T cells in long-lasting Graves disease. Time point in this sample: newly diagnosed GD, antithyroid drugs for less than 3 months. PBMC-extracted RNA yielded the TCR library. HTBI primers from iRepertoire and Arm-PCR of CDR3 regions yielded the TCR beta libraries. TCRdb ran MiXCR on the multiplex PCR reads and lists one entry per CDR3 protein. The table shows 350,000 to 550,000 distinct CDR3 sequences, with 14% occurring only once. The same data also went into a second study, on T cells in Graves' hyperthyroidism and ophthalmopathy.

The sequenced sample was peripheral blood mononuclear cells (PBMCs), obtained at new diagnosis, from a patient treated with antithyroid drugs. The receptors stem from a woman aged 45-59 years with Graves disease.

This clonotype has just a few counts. The DNA for the CDR3 is TGTGCCAGCAGTTTAGCCCCGTCGGACGAGCAGTACTTC. Translated: CASSLAPSDEQYF. This chain links TRBV28 with TRBJ2-7; the D is unclear. The V end lost 2 bases, the J end lost 5 bases, and 10 bases lay between the germline ends. CDR3 length: 13 amino acids. Germline-derived CDR1 and CDR2 are MDHEN and SYDVKM. Filled out from reference TRBV28 and TRBJ2-7, the complete variable domain reads DVKVTQSSRYLVKRTGEKVFLECVQDMDHENMFWYRQDPGLGLRLIYFSYDVKMKEKGDIPEGYSVSREKKERFSLILESASTNQTSMYLCASSLAPSDEQYFGPGTRLTVT.

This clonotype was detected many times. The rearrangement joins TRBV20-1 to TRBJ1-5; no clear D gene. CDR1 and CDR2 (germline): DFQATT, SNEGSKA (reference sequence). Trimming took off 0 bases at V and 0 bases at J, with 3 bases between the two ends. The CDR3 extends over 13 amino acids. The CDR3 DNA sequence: TGCAGTGCTAGAGATTATAGCAATCAGCCCCAGCATTTT. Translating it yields CSARDYSNQPQHF.

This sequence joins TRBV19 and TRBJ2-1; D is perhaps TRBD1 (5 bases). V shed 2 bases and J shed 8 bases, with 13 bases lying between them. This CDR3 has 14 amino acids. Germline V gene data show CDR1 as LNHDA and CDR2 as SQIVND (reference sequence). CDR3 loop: CASSIQPRGYEQFF. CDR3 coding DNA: TGTGCCAGTAGTATACAACCAAGGGGCTATGAGCAGTTCTTC. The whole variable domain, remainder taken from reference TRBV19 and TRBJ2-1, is DGGITQSPKYLFRKEGQNVTLSCEQNLNHDAMYWYRQDPGQGLRLIYYSQIVNDFQKGDIAEGYSVSREKKESFPLTVTSAQKNPTAFYLCASSIQPRGYEQFFGPGTRLTVL.

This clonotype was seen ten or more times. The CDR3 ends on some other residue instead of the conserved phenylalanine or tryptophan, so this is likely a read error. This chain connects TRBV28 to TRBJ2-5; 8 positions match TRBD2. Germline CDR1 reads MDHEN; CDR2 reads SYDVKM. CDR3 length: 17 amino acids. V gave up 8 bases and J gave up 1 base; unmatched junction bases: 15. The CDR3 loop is CASQAGGGGAGQETQYL. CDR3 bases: TGTGCCAGCCAGGCCGGGGGGGGTGGAGCTGGCCAAGAGACCCAGTACCTC.

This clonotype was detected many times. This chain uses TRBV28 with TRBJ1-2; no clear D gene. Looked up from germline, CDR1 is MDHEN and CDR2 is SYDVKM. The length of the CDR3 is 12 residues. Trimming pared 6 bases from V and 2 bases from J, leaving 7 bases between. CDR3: CASRTQNYGYTF. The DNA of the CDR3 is TGTGCCAGCAGAACCCAAAACTATGGCTACACCTTC.

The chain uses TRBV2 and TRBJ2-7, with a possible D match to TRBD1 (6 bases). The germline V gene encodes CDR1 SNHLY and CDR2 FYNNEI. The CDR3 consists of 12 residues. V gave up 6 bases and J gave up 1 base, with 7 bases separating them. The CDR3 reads CASRGQSYEQYF. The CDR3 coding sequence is TGTGCCAGCAGAGGACAGTCCTACGAGCAGTACTTC.

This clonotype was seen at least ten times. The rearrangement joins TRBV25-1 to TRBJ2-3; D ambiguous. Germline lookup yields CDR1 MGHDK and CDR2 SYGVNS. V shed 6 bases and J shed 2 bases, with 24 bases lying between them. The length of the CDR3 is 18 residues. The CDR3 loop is CASSRSGGSTHTTDTQYF. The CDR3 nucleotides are TGTGCCAGCAGCCGATCCGGTGGGTCCACCCATACCACAGATACGCAGTATTTT.

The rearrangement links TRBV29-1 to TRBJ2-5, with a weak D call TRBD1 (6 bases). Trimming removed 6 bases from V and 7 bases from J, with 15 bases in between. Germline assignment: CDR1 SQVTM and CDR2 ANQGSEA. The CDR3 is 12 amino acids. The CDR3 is CSVSRGPGTQYF. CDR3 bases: TGCAGCGTAAGCAGGGGACCCGGGACCCAGTACTTC.

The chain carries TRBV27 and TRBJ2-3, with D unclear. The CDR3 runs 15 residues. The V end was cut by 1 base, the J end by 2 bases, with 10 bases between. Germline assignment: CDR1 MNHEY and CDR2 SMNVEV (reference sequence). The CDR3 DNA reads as TGTGCCAGCAGTTTATATCTTGTAGACACAGATACGCAGTATTTT. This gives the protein CASSLYLVDTDTQYF.

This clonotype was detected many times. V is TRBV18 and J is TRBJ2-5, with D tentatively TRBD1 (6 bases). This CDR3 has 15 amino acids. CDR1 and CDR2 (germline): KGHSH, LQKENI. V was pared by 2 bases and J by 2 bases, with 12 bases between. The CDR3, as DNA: TGTGCCAGCTCACCAGTTCAGACAGGACAAGAGACCCAGTACTTC. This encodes CASSPVQTGQETQYF.

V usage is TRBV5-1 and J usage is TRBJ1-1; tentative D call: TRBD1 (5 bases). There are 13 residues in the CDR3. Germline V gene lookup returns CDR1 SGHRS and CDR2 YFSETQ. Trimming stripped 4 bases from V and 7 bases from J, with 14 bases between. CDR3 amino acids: CASSPRDPYEAFF. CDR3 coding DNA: TGCGCCAGCAGCCCGAGGGACCCGTATGAAGCTTTCTTT.

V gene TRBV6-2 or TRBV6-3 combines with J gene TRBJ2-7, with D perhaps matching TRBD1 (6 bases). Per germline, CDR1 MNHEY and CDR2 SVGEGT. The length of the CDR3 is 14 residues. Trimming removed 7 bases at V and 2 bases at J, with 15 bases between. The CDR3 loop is CASTAQGPTYEQYF. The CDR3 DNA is TGTGCCAGCACCGCTCAGGGGCCCACCTACGAGCAGTACTTC.

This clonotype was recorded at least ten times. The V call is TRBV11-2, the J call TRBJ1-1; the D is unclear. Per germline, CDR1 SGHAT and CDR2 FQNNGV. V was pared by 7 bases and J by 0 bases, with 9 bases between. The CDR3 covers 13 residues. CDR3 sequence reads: CASTIQLNTEAFF. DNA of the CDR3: TGTGCCAGCACTATACAGCTGAACACTGAAGCTTTCTTT.

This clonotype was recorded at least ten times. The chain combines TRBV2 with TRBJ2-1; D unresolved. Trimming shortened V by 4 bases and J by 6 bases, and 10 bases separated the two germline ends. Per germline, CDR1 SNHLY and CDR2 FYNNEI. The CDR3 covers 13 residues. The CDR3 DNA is TGTGCCAGCAGTGGATCCTTCATCAATGAGCAGTTCTTC. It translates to CASSGSFINEQFF.

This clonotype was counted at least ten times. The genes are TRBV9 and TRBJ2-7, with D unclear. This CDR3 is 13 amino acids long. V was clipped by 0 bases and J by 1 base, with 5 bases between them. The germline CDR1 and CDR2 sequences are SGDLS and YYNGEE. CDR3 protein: CASSVETSYEQYF. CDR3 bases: TGTGCCAGCAGCGTAGAGACTTCCTACGAGCAGTACTTC.

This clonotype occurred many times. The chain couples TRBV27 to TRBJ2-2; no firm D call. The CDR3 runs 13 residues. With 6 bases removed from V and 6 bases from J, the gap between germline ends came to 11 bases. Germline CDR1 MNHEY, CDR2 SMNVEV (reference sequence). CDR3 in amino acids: CASSLSGAGELFF. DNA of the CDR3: TGTGCCAGCAGCTTAAGTGGAGCCGGGGAGCTGTTTTTT.

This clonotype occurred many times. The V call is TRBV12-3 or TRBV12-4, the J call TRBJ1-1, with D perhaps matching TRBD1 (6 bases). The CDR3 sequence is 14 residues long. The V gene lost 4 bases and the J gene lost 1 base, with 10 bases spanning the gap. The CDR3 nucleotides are TGTGCCAGCAGTTCCGAGGGGGGGAACACTGAAGCTTTCTTT. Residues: CASSSEGGNTEAFF.

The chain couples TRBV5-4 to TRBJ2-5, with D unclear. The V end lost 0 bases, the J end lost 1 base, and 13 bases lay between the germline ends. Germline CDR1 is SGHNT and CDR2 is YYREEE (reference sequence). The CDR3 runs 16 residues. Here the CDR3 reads CASSLEGESAQETQYF. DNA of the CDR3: TGTGCCAGCAGCTTGGAGGGTGAAAGCGCCCAAGAGACCCAGTACTTC. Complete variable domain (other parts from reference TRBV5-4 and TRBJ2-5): ETGVTQSPTHLIKTRGQQVTLRCSSQSGHNTVSWYQQALGQGPQFIFQYYREEENGRGNFPPRFSGLQFPNYSSELNVNALELDDSALYLCASSLEGESAQETQYFGPGTRLLVL.